Each of the 17 T cell receptor beta chains below was sequenced from the same sample in a study of blood T cell repertoires in COVID-19. Sequenced by immunoSEQ multiplex PCR; TCRdb stores in-frame clones only, minus some. The sample gives tens of thousands of clones, around 83% of which show up once; about 16% is in the top ten. Sequences were obtained from peripheral blood. The receptors here all came from a human donor in a cohort sampled during active COVID-19.

CDR3: CASSSLRGMNTEAFF. CDR3 DNA: TGTGCCAGCAGCTCTTTGCGGGGAATGAACACTGAAGCTTTCTTT. The chain uses TRBV7-2 and TRBJ1-1; no clear D gene. V lost 4 bases and J 0 bases, leaving 12 bases between the germline ends. Germline V gene lookup returns CDR1 SGHTA and CDR2 FQGNSA. The CDR3 length is 15 residues.

This chain links TRBV6-2 or TRBV6-3 with TRBJ1-2; a weak D match, TRBD1 (6 bases). Trimming left V 5 bases short and J 2 bases short, with 21 bases between. CDR3 length: 17 residues. Germline CDR1 and CDR2: MNHEY and SVGEGT. CDR3 DNA sequence: TGTGCCAGCAGTCCGGACAGCTTAATACTCCCAAACTATGGCTACACCTTC. The encoded protein is CASSPDSLILPNYGYTF.

The chain recombines TRBV27 with TRBJ2-3, with 13 nucleotides matching TRBD2. CDR3 length: 19 residues. Germline V gene data show CDR1 as MNHEY and CDR2 as SMNVEV (reference sequence). Losses at the gene ends were 4 bases for V and 3 bases for J; bases not matched to a gene: 13. CDR3 amino acids: CASSSLNGLAGVVTDTQYF. The CDR3 DNA reads TGTGCCAGCAGTTCTTTAAATGGACTAGCGGGAGTAGTGACAGATACGCAGTATTTT.

The rearrangement joins TRBV5-1 to TRBJ1-2, with D possibly being TRBD1 (5 bases). Germline loops: CDR1 SGHRS, CDR2 YFSETQ. Between the trimmed V and J ends, which lost 0 bases and 6 bases, there was a span of 9 bases. This CDR3 spans 13 amino acids. CDR3 loop: CASSLGQNHGYTF. CDR3 coding DNA: TGCGCCAGCAGCTTGGGACAGAATCATGGCTACACCTTC.

In nucleotides, the CDR3 is TGTGCCAGCAGCCTCTCGGGACAGGGAAGAACTGAAGCTTTCTTT. It yields the protein CASSLSGQGRTEAFF. V and J are TRBV3-1 (or the pseudogene TRBV3-2) and TRBJ1-1, with 9 bases matching TRBD1. The CDR3 sequence is 15 residues long. J gave up 5 bases and V 4 bases, and 8 bases lay outside the gene matches. Germline V gene data show CDR1 as LGHDT and CDR2 as YNNKEL (reference sequence).

This clone was seen a few times. The chain is built from TRBV12-5 and TRBJ2-5, with D perhaps matching TRBD2 (7 bases). V was clipped by 2 bases and J by 5 bases, with 15 bases between them. The germline gives CDR1 LGHNT, CDR2 FRNRAP. The CDR3 length is 15 residues. The DNA for the CDR3 is TGTGCTAGTGGTTTGAGGGGGGGGCGAGGGGAGACCCAGTACTTC. The encoded protein is CASGLRGGRGETQYF.

The CDR3: CASSQRGSNQPQHF. The CDR3 nucleotides are TGTGCCAGCAGCCAAAGGGGGAGCAATCAGCCCCAGCATTTT. The chain has TRBV3-1 (or the pseudogene TRBV3-2) and TRBJ1-5; TRBD1 is a possible D gene (6 bases). Trimming stripped 2 bases from V and 1 base from J, with 6 bases between. CDR1 and CDR2 from the germline V gene are LGHDT and YNNKEL (reference sequence). The CDR3 spans 14 residues.

This clone is medium-sized. The chain combines TRBV10-1 with TRBJ2-1; D is ambiguous. V lost 5 bases and J lost 7, with 12 bases in between. The CDR3 is 13 amino acids. The germline CDR1 and CDR2 sequences are WNHNN and SYGVQD (reference sequence). This chain's CDR3 is CASSSQTRNEQFF. As DNA, the CDR3 is TGCGCCAGCAGTAGCCAAACGAGAAATGAGCAGTTCTTC.

This clone was observed a handful of times. This sequence joins TRBV29-1 and TRBJ2-5, with D tentatively TRBD1 (5 bases). The CDR3 consists of 13 residues. V was pared by 1 base and J by 1 base, with 7 bases between. Germline V gene sequence: CDR1 SQVTM, CDR2 ANQGSEA. CDR3 amino acids: CSVEVGAQETQYF. CDR3 in DNA: TGCAGCGTTGAAGTTGGGGCCCAAGAGACCCAGTACTTC.

The chain couples TRBV27 to TRBJ1-3, with TRBD1 as a possible D gene (6 bases). V was clipped by 6 bases and J by 3 bases, with 12 bases between them. This CDR3 region has 14 residues. Germline V gene data show CDR1 as MNHEY and CDR2 as SMNVEV (reference sequence). The CDR3 sequence is CASRRAGDGNTIYF. CDR3 nucleotide sequence: TGTGCCAGCAGAAGAGCAGGGGATGGAAACACCATATATTTT.

This chain links TRBV6-5 with TRBJ2-7; weak D call: TRBD2 (5 bases). Germline V gene sequence: CDR1 MNHEY, CDR2 SVGAGI. There are 16 residues in the CDR3. Trimming shortened V by 2 bases and J by 3 bases, and 17 bases separated the two germline ends. Here the CDR3 reads CASSYIWNAAGYEQYF. The CDR3 DNA follows: TGTGCCAGCAGTTACATTTGGAACGCCGCGGGCTACGAGCAGTACTTC.

The chain combines TRBV5-1 with TRBJ2-5; no clear D gene. The CDR3 loop spans 13 amino acids. Trimming took 0 bases from V and 5 from J, leaving 8 bases between them. CDR1 is SGHRS, CDR2 YFSETQ, per germline. In DNA, the CDR3 is TGCGCCAGCAGCTTGGGGAGTCGGGAGACCCAGTACTTC. Translated, it gives CASSLGSRETQYF.

V is TRBV3-1 (or the pseudogene TRBV3-2) and J is TRBJ2-5; D perhaps matches TRBD2 (5 bases). Germline lookup yields CDR1 LGHDT and CDR2 YNNKEL (reference sequence). V was cut by 1 base and J by 4 bases, with 10 bases left in between. CDR3 length: 14 amino acids. The CDR3 DNA is TGTGCCAGCAGCCAAGCGGGAACGAGAGAGACCCAGTACTTC. It yields the protein CASSQAGTRETQYF.

This clone was seen just once. The chain uses TRBV28 and TRBJ2-5, with 10 bases matching TRBD2. Trimming at V came to 5 bases and at J to 5 bases, leaving 5 bases not matched to a gene. Germline V CDR1 and CDR2: MDHEN, SYDVKM. This CDR3 contains 14 residues. The CDR3 sequence: CASSGTSVLETQYF. The DNA of the CDR3 is TGTGCCAGCAGTGGGACTAGCGTTCTTGAGACCCAGTACTTC.

This chain connects TRBV5-8 to TRBJ2-1; 7 positions match TRBD2. With 2 bases clipped from V and 0 bases from J, the junction kept 2 bases outside the gene matches. Germline CDR1 SGHTS, CDR2 YDEGEE. The CDR3 has 15 amino acids. CDR3 sequence reads: CASSLGGSSYNEQFF. In DNA, the CDR3 is TGTGCCAGCAGCTTAGGCGGGAGCTCCTACAATGAGCAGTTCTTC.

V is TRBV12-3 or TRBV12-4 and J is TRBJ1-1, with 9 bases fitting TRBD1. J lost 4 bases, V lost 10 bases, and 7 bases had no gene match. The CDR3 is 13 amino acids. CDR3 loop: CATGTGPRTEAFF. For the CDR3, the DNA is TGTGCCACCGGGACAGGGCCGCGCACTGAAGCTTTCTTT.

The rearrangement links TRBV9 to TRBJ1-1; D ambiguous. This CDR3 region has 15 residues. Germline loops: CDR1 SGDLS, CDR2 YYNGEE. Trimming pared 2 bases from V and 1 base from J, leaving 12 bases between. In nucleotides, the CDR3 is TGTGCCAGCAGCGTTTCTAGCTCCCCGAACACTGAAGCTTTCTTT. Amino acids: CASSVSSSPNTEAFF.